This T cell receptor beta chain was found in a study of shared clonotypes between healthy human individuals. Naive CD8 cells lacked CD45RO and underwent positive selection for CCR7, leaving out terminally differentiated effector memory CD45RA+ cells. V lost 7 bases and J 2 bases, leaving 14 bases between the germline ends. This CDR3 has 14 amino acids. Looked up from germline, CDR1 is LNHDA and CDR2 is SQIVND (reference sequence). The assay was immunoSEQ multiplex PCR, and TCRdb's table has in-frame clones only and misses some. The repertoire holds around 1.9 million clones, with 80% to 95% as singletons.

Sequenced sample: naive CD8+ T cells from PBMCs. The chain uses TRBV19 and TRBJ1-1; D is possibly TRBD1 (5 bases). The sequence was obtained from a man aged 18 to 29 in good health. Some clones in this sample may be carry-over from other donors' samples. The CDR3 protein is CASKRGLGNTEAFF. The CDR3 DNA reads TGTGCCAGTAAGCGGGGCCTGGGTAACACTGAAGCTTTCTTT.